Here is one T cell receptor (beta chain) with its context. Its antigen is not identified. The data were obtained in a study of cytomegalovirus exposure and HLA in healthy donors. Notes on the study in general: HLA-A and HLA-B allele assignments for most subjects were reportedly predicted accurately using TCR beta sequences. For most TCR beta V segments, an earlier analysis put the productive rate at about 87% or about 30% of the time.

The germline V gene encodes CDR1 GTSNPN and CDR2 SVGIG (reference sequence). This CDR3 has 17 residues. The germline V and J ends were trimmed by 3 bases and 0 bases, with 15 bases remaining between them. Primers: 60 Vbeta forward and 13 Jbeta reverse. Some clones are missing from TCRdb's copy, which holds only in-frame ones; the method was immunoSEQ multiplex PCR. The data include about 170,000 clones; the top ten clones carry 0.7% to 1%. Sequencing input: PBMCs. The chain has TRBV30 and TRBJ2-6; D is possibly TRBD1 (6 bases). The clonotype was recovered from a woman under 30 in good health and CMV-seropositive. The CDR3 is CAWSAGTRYSGANVLTF. CDR3 nucleotides: TGTGCCTGGAGCGCCGGGACAAGGTACTCTGGGGCCAACGTCCTGACTTTC.